One and the same sample provided the 31 T cell receptor beta chains below, sequenced in a study of cytomegalovirus exposure and HLA in healthy donors. 13 Jbeta primers and 60 Vbeta primers were used for the PCR. TCRdb's table, derived via immunoSEQ multiplex PCR, lists solely in-frame clones and lacks some. In the table there are under 130,000 clones, nearly 15% of which are singletons. What was sequenced was PBMCs. Receptor source: a female donor in good health and CMV-seronegative.

This clone was observed a few times. CDR3 coding DNA: TGCGCCAGCAGCCTTGAGACTAGCGGGAGGGCCTCCGGGGAGCTGTTTTTT. This codes for CASSLETSGRASGELFF. This rearrangement joins TRBV4-3 to TRBJ2-2; 14 bases are shared with TRBD2. V gave up 4 bases and J gave up 6 bases; unmatched junction bases: 7. The CDR3 consists of 17 residues. Germline-derived CDR1 and CDR2 are LGHNA and YSLEER.

V and J are TRBV6-6 and TRBJ2-1, with 13 bases fitting TRBD2. The germline gives CDR1 MNHNY, CDR2 SVGAGI (reference sequence). The CDR3 length is 15 residues. After removal of 7 bases from V and 6 bases from J, the junction contained 6 bases not matched to a gene. The CDR3 here is CASTPTSGRRNEQFF. For the CDR3, the DNA is TGTGCCAGCACCCCGACTAGCGGGAGGCGCAATGAGCAGTTCTTC.

The V and J genes are TRBV19 and TRBJ1-4; D ambiguous. The CDR3 has 14 residues. In germline, CDR1 is LNHDA, CDR2 SQIVND (reference sequence). V dropped 5 bases and J dropped 6 bases, with 13 bases sitting between them. CDR3 region: CASSPRMTYEKLFF. CDR3 DNA sequence: TGTGCCAGTAGTCCGAGGATGACTTATGAAAAACTGTTTTTT.

This clone was seen more than once but under ten times. The CDR3: CASSLQGNEQYF. Here the CDR3 DNA reads TGTGCCAGCAGCTTACAGGGGAACGAGCAGTACTTC. The rearrangement joins TRBV7-2 to TRBJ2-7; perhaps TRBD1 as D (6 bases). Trimming took off 2 bases at V and 5 bases at J, with 7 bases between the two ends. CDR3 length equals 12 residues. Germline V gene lookup returns CDR1 SGHTA and CDR2 FQGNSA.

A few counts support this clone. Lacking the conserved final phenylalanine or tryptophan, this CDR3 likely reflects a read error. The chain employs TRBV15 and TRBJ2-7; D may match TRBD1 or TRBD2 (5 bases each). Per the germline V gene, CDR1 is LNHNV and CDR2 is YYDKDF (reference sequence). This CDR3 contains 12 residues. V was shortened by 3 bases and J by 3 bases, with 6 bases between the two germline ends. The CDR3 sequence is CATSSGGYEQYL. The CDR3 DNA sequence: TGTGCCACCAGCAGTGGGGGCTACGAGCAGTACCTC.

The V call is TRBV14, the J call TRBJ2-7; 10 bases are shared with TRBD2. Trimming cost V 4 bases and J 1 base; bases outside gene matches: 1. The CDR3 length is 14 residues. Germline V CDR1 and CDR2: SGHDN, FVKESK. CDR3 region: CASSLAGGSYEQYF. CDR3 sequence (DNA): TGTGCCAGCAGCCTAGCGGGGGGTTCCTACGAGCAGTACTTC. Supplemented by reference TRBV14 and TRBJ2-7, the full variable domain reads EAGVTQFPSHSVIEKGQTVTLRCDPISGHDNLYWYRRVMGKEIKFLLHFVKESKQDESGMPNNRFLAERTGGTYSTLKVQPAELEDSGVYFCASSLAGGSYEQYFGPGTRLTVT.

This clone was seen only a few times. The V call is TRBV5-4, the J call TRBJ1-2; 10 nucleotides align to TRBD1. The CDR3 has 15 amino acids. V shed 5 bases, J shed 8 bases, and the junction held 12 bases outside the gene matches. Germline V CDR1 and CDR2: SGHNT, YYREEE (reference sequence). The CDR3 DNA follows: TGTGCCAGCAGGCCACAGACAGGGGGCGCGGGGGGCTACACCTTC. Translating gives CASRPQTGGAGGYTF.

The chain couples TRBV25-1 to TRBJ2-3; D is possibly TRBD2 (5 bases). V was shortened by 7 bases and J by 4 bases, with 9 bases between the two germline ends. The CDR3 spans 12 residues. Germline V gene data show CDR1 as MGHDK and CDR2 as SYGVNS. CDR3 sequence (DNA): TGTGCCAGCACGGACTTTCCAGATACGCAGTATTTT. This gives the protein CASTDFPDTQYF.

This chain uses TRBV2 with TRBJ1-5; weak D call: TRBD1 (5 bases). Trimming left V 2 bases short and J 9 bases short, with 17 bases between. Germline values: CDR1 SNHLY, CDR2 FYNNEI. The CDR3 spans 15 residues. CDR3: CASSEFTSQGRPQHF. The CDR3 DNA follows: TGTGCCAGCAGTGAATTTACGTCTCAGGGCCGGCCCCAGCATTTT.

The chain employs TRBV5-1 and TRBJ2-6, with D unclear. With 0 bases removed from V and 4 bases from J, the gap between germline ends came to 8 bases. Germline CDR1 reads SGHRS; CDR2 reads YFSETQ. The CDR3 is 15 amino acids. CDR3 nucleotide sequence: TGCGCCAGCAGCTTGGTCGGGTACGGGGCCAACGTCCTGACTTTC. As protein: CASSLVGYGANVLTF.

The sample holds a few counts of this clone. V usage is TRBV27 and J usage is TRBJ2-3, with 10 bases identical to TRBD2. The V gene end was trimmed by 6 bases and the J gene end by 6 bases; junction bases not matched to a gene: 3. The CDR3 sequence is 13 residues long. CDR1 and CDR2 from the germline V gene are MNHEY and SMNVEV (reference sequence). CDR3 coding DNA: TGTGCCAGCAGAGCGGGGGGGCCGGATACGCAGTATTTT. It is translated as CASRAGGPDTQYF.

Only a few counts were recorded for this clone. The chain employs TRBV6-6 and TRBJ2-2; 9 bases fit TRBD1. CDR3 size: 15 residues. Germline values: CDR1 MNHNY, CDR2 SVGAGI (reference sequence). V trimming: 7 bases; J trimming: 6 bases; junction bases outside the gene matches: 9. The CDR3 reads CASTNRDRAPGELFF. The DNA of the CDR3 is TGTGCCAGCACCAATAGGGACAGGGCTCCCGGGGAGCTGTTTTTT.

The chain recombines TRBV28 with TRBJ1-1; the D is unclear. The CDR3 contains 14 residues. V dropped 6 bases and J dropped 0 bases, with 11 bases sitting between them. Germline V lookup: CDR1 MDHEN, CDR2 SYDVKM. CDR3 bases: TGTGCCAGCAGAGCGGGCAGTATGAACACTGAAGCTTTCTTT. It encodes CASRAGSMNTEAFF.

This clone has just a few counts. The chain carries TRBV13 and TRBJ2-1; 10 bases are shared with TRBD2. Losses at the gene ends were 5 bases for V and 8 bases for J; bases not matched to a gene: 12. CDR1 is PRHDT and CDR2 is FYEKMQ in the germline V gene (reference sequence). The CDR3 covers 16 residues. The chain's CDR3 is CASSLRAGGRGHEQFF. The CDR3 coding sequence is TGTGCCAGCAGCCTCAGAGCGGGAGGGCGGGGACATGAGCAGTTCTTC.

J is TRBJ1-2 and V is TRBV19, with D perhaps matching TRBD1 (5 bases). This CDR3 has 14 residues. V gave up 2 bases and J gave up 3 bases, with 10 bases separating them. CDR1 and CDR2 (germline): LNHDA, SQIVND (reference sequence). The CDR3 here is CASSIRRTYYGYTF. The CDR3 nucleotides are TGTGCCAGTAGTATACGTCGGACATACTATGGCTACACCTTC.

This clone was recorded a few times. This rearrangement joins TRBV29-1 to TRBJ2-7; TRBD1 aligns across 8 bases. V was pared by 1 base and J by 4 bases, with 9 bases of the junction left unmatched. The germline V gene encodes CDR1 SQVTM and CDR2 ANQGSEA. The CDR3 runs to 15 residues. The CDR3 coding sequence is TGCAGCGTTGAAGTTTGGCAGGGGGCCGCGTACGAGCAGTACTTC. Its translation: CSVEVWQGAAYEQYF.

This clone has more than one count but fewer than ten. The rearrangement links TRBV19 to TRBJ2-2, with 9 nucleotides matching TRBD2. Germline values: CDR1 LNHDA, CDR2 SQIVND (reference sequence). Germline trimming cut 3 bases from V and 2 bases from J; bases unmatched to any gene: 10. This CDR3 has 18 residues. CDR3 residues: CASSMKKRLAVNTGELFF. The CDR3 nucleotides are TGTGCCAGTAGTATGAAGAAACGACTAGCGGTTAACACCGGGGAGCTGTTTTTT.

This clone was counted only a few times. V usage is TRBV15 and J usage is TRBJ2-7; 8 bases fit TRBD1. Germline trimming cut 3 bases from V and 9 bases from J; bases unmatched to any gene: 10. This CDR3 has 14 amino acids. Germline CDR1 reads LNHNV; CDR2 reads YYDKDF (reference sequence). CDR3 residues: CATSSGQGLSAQYF. For the CDR3, the DNA is TGTGCCACCAGCAGTGGACAGGGTCTCTCAGCGCAGTACTTC.

The chain combines TRBV5-4 with TRBJ2-3, with TRBD1 as a possible D gene (5 bases). The CDR3 runs 16 residues. Germline V lookup: CDR1 SGHNT, CDR2 YYREEE (reference sequence). Trimming took 0 bases from V and 2 from J, leaving 13 bases between them. The CDR3 bases are TGTGCCAGCAGCTTGGCAGGGTCTCAATACACAGATACGCAGTATTTT. Its translation is CASSLAGSQYTDTQYF.

The chain has TRBV28 and TRBJ2-7; TRBD1 is a possible D gene (7 bases). CDR3 length: 17 residues. Germline V lookup: CDR1 MDHEN, CDR2 SYDVKM. The V end was cut by 1 base, the J end by 7 bases, with 23 bases between. In DNA, the CDR3 is TGTGCCAGCAGTTTATTAGGTGCGGGACAGCATCTCGGGGAGCAGTACTTC. Protein sequence: CASSLLGAGQHLGEQYF.

This chain uses TRBV7-2 with TRBJ2-1; TRBD2 matches 11 bases. CDR1 is SGHTA, CDR2 FQGNSA, per germline. V lost 5 bases, J lost 13 bases, and 16 bases stayed unmatched. CDR3 size: 16 residues. In DNA, the CDR3 is TGTGCCAGCAGCCAAAGGGGGCTAGCGGGAGGTTCATATCAGTTCTTC. Amino acids: CASSQRGLAGGSYQFF.

This clone was seen more than once but under ten times. The chain carries TRBV18 and TRBJ2-2; 7 positions agree with TRBD2. The V and J ends lost 1 base and 4 bases, in that order; junction bases with no gene match: 6. CDR1 and CDR2 from the germline V gene are KGHSH and LQKENI. This CDR3 is built from 16 residues. Written as DNA, the CDR3 is TGTGCCAGCTCACCACAGGCGGGAGAGTTCACCGGGGAGCTGTTTTTT. This codes for CASSPQAGEFTGELFF.

The V and J genes are TRBV5-1 and TRBJ2-7; 14 nucleotides line up with TRBD2. Germline V CDR1 and CDR2: SGHRS, YFSETQ. The CDR3 spans 15 residues. With 4 bases clipped from V and 3 bases from J, the junction kept 3 bases outside the gene matches. The CDR3: CASSGGTSGGYEQYF. The DNA for the CDR3 is TGCGCCAGCAGCGGAGGGACTAGCGGGGGCTACGAGCAGTACTTC.

This chain joins TRBV28 and TRBJ2-2, with D possibly being TRBD2 (5 bases). The CDR3 has 13 amino acids. The germline V and J ends were trimmed by 6 bases and 4 bases, with 9 bases remaining between them. Germline loops: CDR1 MDHEN, CDR2 SYDVKM. The CDR3 bases are TGTGCCAGCAGGACCGCGGGCACCGGGGAGCTGTTTTTT. As protein: CASRTAGTGELFF.

This chain links TRBV7-9 with TRBJ1-1, with 7 positions matching TRBD1. This CDR3 has 13 amino acids. The J segment lost 3 bases and the V segment lost 2 bases, leaving 0 bases of the junction unmatched. Germline lookup yields CDR1 SEHNR and CDR2 FQNEAQ (reference sequence). The CDR3 sequence: CASSLTGDTEAFF. Written as DNA, the CDR3 is TGTGCCAGCAGCTTAACAGGGGACACTGAAGCTTTCTTT. Full variable domain (remainder filled in from reference TRBV7-9 and TRBJ1-1): DTGVSQNPRHKITKRGQNVTFRCDPISEHNRLYWYRQTLGQGPEFLTYFQNEAQLEKSRLLSDRFSAERPKGSFSTLEIQRTEQGDSAMYLCASSLTGDTEAFFGQGTRLTVV.

The chain couples TRBV28 to TRBJ1-4; TRBD1 aligns across 9 bases. The CDR3 totals 13 residues. Germline CDR1 reads MDHEN; CDR2 reads SYDVKM. V gave up 11 bases and J gave up 7 bases; unmatched junction bases: 8. CDR3 sequence reads: CASRDREGEKLFF. CDR3 DNA: TGTGCCTCGAGGGACAGGGAGGGTGAAAAACTGTTTTTT.

The rearrangement joins TRBV5-6 to TRBJ2-7; the D gene is possibly TRBD2 (5 bases). The CDR3 is 13 amino acids. V shed 5 bases and J shed 1 base, with 10 bases lying between them. Looked up from germline, CDR1 is SGHDT and CDR2 is YYEEEE. The CDR3 loop reads CASRPDSSYEQYF. The CDR3 coding sequence is TGTGCCAGCAGACCGGACTCTTCCTACGAGCAGTACTTC.

This chain links TRBV5-6 with TRBJ2-5, with a tentative D call TRBD2 (6 bases). CDR1 and CDR2 (germline): SGHDT, YYEEEE. Trimming removed 0 bases from V and 2 bases from J, with 11 bases in between. This CDR3 is 15 amino acids long. CDR3 in amino acids: CASSLAGVWQETQYF. The CDR3 nucleotides read TGTGCCAGCAGCTTGGCGGGAGTATGGCAAGAGACCCAGTACTTC.

V gene TRBV2 combines with J gene TRBJ1-1; 8 bases align to TRBD1. The CDR3 is made up of 13 amino acids. CDR1 and CDR2 (germline): SNHLY, FYNNEI. Trimming took 6 bases from V and 5 from J; bases not matched to a gene: 5. CDR3 loop: CASREDRVTEAFF. As DNA, the CDR3 is TGTGCCAGCAGGGAGGACAGGGTGACTGAAGCTTTCTTT.

This clone was picked up a small number of times. The chain has TRBV7-2 and TRBJ1-2; D is unresolved. CDR1 SGHTA and CDR2 FQGNSA come from the germline V gene. The V end was cut by 4 bases, the J end by 6 bases, with 15 bases between. The CDR3 sequence is 14 residues long. CDR3 in amino acids: CASSSLWAIDGYTF. The CDR3 coding sequence is TGTGCCAGCAGCTCCCTCTGGGCAATAGATGGCTACACCTTC. The full variable domain, its missing parts supplied by reference TRBV7-2 and TRBJ1-2, is GAGVSQSPSNKVTEKGKDVELRCDPISGHTALYWYRQSLGQGLEFLIYFQGNSAPDKSGLPSDRFSAERTGGSVSTLTIQRTQQEDSAVYLCASSSLWAIDGYTFGSGTRLTVV.

This clone was detected only a few times. The rearrangement links TRBV30 to TRBJ1-2; D possibly corresponds to TRBD1 (6 bases). Germline V gene data show CDR1 as GTSNPN and CDR2 as SVGIG (reference sequence). The CDR3 has 15 residues. The ends were cut back, 6 bases at V and 2 bases at J, with 19 bases in the middle. CDR3 sequence (DNA): TGTGCCTGCATCATCCAACCGGGACACAACTATGGCTACACCTTC. Protein sequence: CACIIQPGHNYGYTF. Supplemented by reference TRBV30 and TRBJ1-2, the full variable domain reads SQTIHQWPATLVQPVGSPLSLECTVEGTSNPNLYWYRQAAGRGLQLLFYSVGIGQISSEVPQNLSASRPQDRQFILSSKKLLLSDSGFYLCACIIQPGHNYGYTFGSGTRLTVV.